Following are 6 T cell receptor beta chains from one sample sequenced in a study of blood T cell repertoires in COVID-19. Assay used: immunoSEQ multiplex PCR; TCRdb lists only in-frame clones, some missing. There are roughly 330,000 clones in the sample; around 87% occur only once, and under 4.5% lies in the top ten. The sequencing input was peripheral blood. The receptors derive from a woman between 50 and 59 years old with active or convalescent COVID-19.

The chain is built from TRBV6-2 or TRBV6-3 and TRBJ1-2; D not resolved. V was pared by 0 bases and J by 6 bases, with 20 bases between. CDR1 and CDR2 from the germline V gene are MNHEY and SVGEGT. The CDR3 sequence is 17 residues long. The chain's CDR3 is CASSYSMGIAGMNGYTF. The DNA for the CDR3 is TGTGCCAGCAGTTACTCCATGGGAATAGCGGGTATGAATGGCTACACCTTC.

The chain combines TRBV5-4 with TRBJ2-1; TRBD2 agrees at 7 bases. The CDR3 has 14 residues. The V and J ends lost 0 bases and 8 bases, in that order; junction bases with no gene match: 5. Per germline, CDR1 SGHNT and CDR2 YYREEE (reference sequence). DNA for the CDR3: TGTGCCAGCAGCTTGGGGGTTGGGAGGGATGAGCAGTTCTTC. It encodes CASSLGVGRDEQFF.

This chain connects TRBV6-2 or TRBV6-3 to TRBJ1-5; D remains ambiguous. CDR3 size: 14 residues. V was shortened by 2 bases and J by 5 bases, with 10 bases between the two germline ends. Germline assignment: CDR1 MNHEY and CDR2 SVGEGT. The DNA for the CDR3 is TGTGCCAGCAGTTACGTCCAGGTAGATCAGCCCCAGCATTTT. The encoded protein is CASSYVQVDQPQHF.

The rearrangement uses TRBV6-4 and TRBJ2-7, with 12 positions matching TRBD2. Trimming took 5 bases from V and 5 from J; bases not matched to a gene: 7. The germline V gene has CDR1 MRHNA and CDR2 SNTAGT. CDR3 size: 15 residues. This CDR3 is CASSTTSGSFNEQYF. CDR3 DNA sequence: TGTGCCAGCAGTACGACTAGCGGGAGTTTCAACGAGCAGTACTTC.

This clone was seen a single time. The chain joins TRBV9 to TRBJ2-1; 7 nucleotides match TRBD2. From germline, CDR1 is SGDLS and CDR2 YYNGEE. This CDR3 is 17 amino acids long. After removal of 0 bases from V and 9 bases from J, the junction contained 15 bases not matched to a gene. CDR3 DNA: TGTGCCAGCAGCGTAGGTCTCGGGGCGACTAGCTTCACTGAGCAGTTCTTC. Translated, it gives CASSVGLGATSFTEQFF.

The chain employs TRBV10-2 and TRBJ2-1, with D unclear. CDR3 size: 13 residues. V shed 4 bases and J shed 8 bases, with 12 bases lying between them. Germline V gives CDR1 WSHSY, CDR2 SAAADI. The CDR3 here is CASSARESHEQFF. Here the CDR3 DNA reads TGCGCCAGCAGTGCACGAGAGTCCCATGAGCAGTTCTTC.